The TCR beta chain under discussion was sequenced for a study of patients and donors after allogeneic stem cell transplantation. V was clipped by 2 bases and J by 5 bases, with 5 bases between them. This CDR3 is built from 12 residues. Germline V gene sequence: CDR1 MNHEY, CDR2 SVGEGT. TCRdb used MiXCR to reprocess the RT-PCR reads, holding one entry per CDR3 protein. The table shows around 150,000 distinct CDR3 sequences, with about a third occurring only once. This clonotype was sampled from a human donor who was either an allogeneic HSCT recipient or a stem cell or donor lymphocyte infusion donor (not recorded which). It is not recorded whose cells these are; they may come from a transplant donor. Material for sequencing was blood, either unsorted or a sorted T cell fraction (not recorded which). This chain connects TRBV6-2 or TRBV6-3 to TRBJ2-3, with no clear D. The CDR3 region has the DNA TGTGCCAGCAGTTACGAGGAAGATACGCAGTATTTT. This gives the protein CASSYEEDTQYF.